These T cell receptor beta chains were read from a single sample in a study of vaccination and CD4 T cells after COVID-19. TCRdb fed the PCR reads into MiXCR, producing one record per CDR3 protein. The table has approximately 13,000 distinct CDR3 sequences, around 30% seen once. Which antigens these TCRs recognize remains unknown. The sequencing here drew on CD4+ T cells from blood, cultured in vitro, taken before SARS-CoV-2 vaccination. The receptor source for this set is a human donor who received a COVID-19 vaccine. The conserved cysteine and the conserved F or W are not part of the CDR3 here.

TRBJ2-7 | TRBV7-8 | ASSPGGSAYEQY
TRBJ2-3 | TRBV30 | AWRGVGGHTDTQY
TRBJ2-6 | TRBV12-3/TRBV12-4 | ASSFRWGSGANVLT
TRBJ1-6 | TRBV20-1 | SASDASSYNSPLH
TRBJ1-1 | TRBV29-1 | SATEAQEAF
TRBJ1-3 | TRBV14 | ASSQAQGHGNTIY
TRBJ2-5 | TRBV10-1 | ASSEVTGEVGETQY
TRBJ2-2 | TRBV5-5 | ASSRPGGTGELF
TRBJ2-1 | TRBV19 | ASSIDQSSYNEQF
TRBJ2-3 | TRBV24-1 | ATSDKGGWGDIGTDTQY
TRBJ2-7 | TRBV27 | ASSTRRSQISYEQY
TRBJ2-5 | TRBV20-1 | SARDHLAGQETQY
TRBJ1-1 | TRBV6-1 | ASTPGTGGTEAF
TRBJ2-5 | TRBV20-1 | SASRGNQY
TRBJ1-1 | TRBV6-1 | ASSDPGMNTEAF
TRBJ1-5 | TRBV20-1 | SARVGAEQPQH
TRBJ1-1 | TRBV20-1 | SANRGGNTEAF
TRBJ2-7 | TRBV7-8 | ASSTGVYEQY
TRBJ1-3 | TRBV7-2 | ASSLGGGSGNTIY
TRBJ2-5 | TRBV24-1 | ATSDRTGGQETQY
TRBJ2-3 | TRBV6-1 | ASSPYREMRYTQY
TRBJ2-7 | TRBV15 | ATSRGYGNREVLYEQY
TRBJ2-7 | TRBV11-3 | ASSSPGRGDPYEQY
TRBJ2-3 | TRBV20-1 | SVISGGATDTQY
TRBJ1-1 | TRBV28 | ASREVAGAENTEAF
TRBJ2-7 | TRBV29-1 | SVAQGNGYEQY
TRBJ2-3 | TRBV20-1 | SARVWATDTQY
TRBJ1-1 | TRBV19 | ASTQRQGARNTEAF
TRBJ2-5 | TRBV25-1 | ASMVTSGGFSETQY
TRBJ2-6 | TRBV2 | ASSEGQRTSVLT
TRBJ1-5 | TRBV19 | ASSAHRGDNQPQH